This T cell receptor (beta chain) was captured in a study of T cell responses to AZD1222 COVID-19 vaccine. Overall study: Second-dose groups at about 4 or about 12 weeks were pooled.

V trimming: 7 bases; J trimming: 2 bases; junction bases outside the gene matches: 6. This CDR3 region has 14 residues. CDR1 is SGHRS and CDR2 is YFSETQ in the germline V gene. The study, taken as a whole, reports: Seropositive at baseline were only a handful of AZD1222 recipients. Among the donors, most were white British and more were female, and clonal diversity was possibly underestimated.

The assay was immunoSEQ multiplex PCR, and TCRdb's table has in-frame clones only and misses some. The sample lists 100,000 to 150,000 clones, around 90% occurring once. On this clone: The antigen is unknown.

The sample was peripheral blood, taken on day 0 of AZD1222 vaccination. The chain carries TRBV5-1 and TRBJ1-3; 7 positions agree with TRBD1. The source of this sequence is an adult in good health. Here the CDR3 reads CASRRGQPGNTIYF. CDR3 bases: TGCGCCAGCCGAAGGGGACAGCCTGGAAACACCATATATTTT.